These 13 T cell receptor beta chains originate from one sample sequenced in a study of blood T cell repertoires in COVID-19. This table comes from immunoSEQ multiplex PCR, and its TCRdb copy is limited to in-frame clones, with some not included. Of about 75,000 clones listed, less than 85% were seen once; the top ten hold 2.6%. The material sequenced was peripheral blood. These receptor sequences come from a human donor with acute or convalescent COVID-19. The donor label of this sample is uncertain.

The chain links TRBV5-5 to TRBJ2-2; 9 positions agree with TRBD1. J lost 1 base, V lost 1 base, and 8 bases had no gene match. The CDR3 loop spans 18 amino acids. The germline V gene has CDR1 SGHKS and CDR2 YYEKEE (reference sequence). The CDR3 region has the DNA TGTGCCAGCAGCTTGCGTGGGACAGGGAGGGGGAACACCGGGGAGCTGTTTTTT. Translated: CASSLRGTGRGNTGELFF.

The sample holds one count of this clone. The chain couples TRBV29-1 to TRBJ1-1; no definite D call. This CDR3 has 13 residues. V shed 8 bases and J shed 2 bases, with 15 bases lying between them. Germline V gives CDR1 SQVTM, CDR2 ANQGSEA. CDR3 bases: TGCAGCCTGAATGGGCTTTCTAACACTGAAGCTTTCTTT. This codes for CSLNGLSNTEAFF.

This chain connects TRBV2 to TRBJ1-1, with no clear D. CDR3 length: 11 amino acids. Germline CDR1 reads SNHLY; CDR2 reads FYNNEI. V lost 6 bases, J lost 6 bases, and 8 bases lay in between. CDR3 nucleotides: TGTGCCAGCAGGTCGGGTTCTGAAGCTTTCTTT. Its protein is CASRSGSEAFF.

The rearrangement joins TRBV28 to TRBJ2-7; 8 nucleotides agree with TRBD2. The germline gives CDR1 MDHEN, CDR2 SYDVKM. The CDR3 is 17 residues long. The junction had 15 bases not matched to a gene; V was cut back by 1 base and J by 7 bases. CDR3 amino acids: CASSLSRRIAGTKEQYF. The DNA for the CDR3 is TGTGCCAGCAGTTTATCCCGCAGAATAGCGGGAACGAAAGAGCAGTACTTC.

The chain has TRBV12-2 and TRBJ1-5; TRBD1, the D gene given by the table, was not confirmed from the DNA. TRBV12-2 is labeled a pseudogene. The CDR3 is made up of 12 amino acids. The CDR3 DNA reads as TGTGCAAGTCGCTTGGGACATGAGCCCCAGCATTTT. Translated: CASRLGHEPQHF.

The CDR3 DNA reads TGTGCCAGCAGCCAAGGCGTAGCGGGGGGGTTGTTGGAGCAGTACTTC. Translated: CASSQGVAGGLLEQYF. The V call is TRBV3-1 (or the pseudogene TRBV3-2), the J call TRBJ2-7, with 11 bases matching TRBD2. V was clipped by 1 base and J by 7 bases; unmatched bases: 9. Germline CDR1 reads LGHDT; CDR2 reads YNNKEL (reference sequence). The CDR3 is 16 residues long.

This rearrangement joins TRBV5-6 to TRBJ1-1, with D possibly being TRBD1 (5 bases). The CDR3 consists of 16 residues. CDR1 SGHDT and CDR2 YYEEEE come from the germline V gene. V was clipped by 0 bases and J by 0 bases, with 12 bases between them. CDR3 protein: CASSLDRTPLNTEAFF. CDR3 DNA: TGTGCCAGCAGCTTGGATCGGACACCATTGAACACTGAAGCTTTCTTT.

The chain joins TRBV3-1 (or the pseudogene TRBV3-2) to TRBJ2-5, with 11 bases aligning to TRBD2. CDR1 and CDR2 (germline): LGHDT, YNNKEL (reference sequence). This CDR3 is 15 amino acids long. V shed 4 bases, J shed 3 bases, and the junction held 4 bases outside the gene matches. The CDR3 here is CASSPGLAGEETQYF. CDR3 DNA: TGTGCCAGCAGCCCTGGACTAGCGGGTGAAGAGACCCAGTACTTC.

The CDR3 is CASSSGTGHNEQFF. For the CDR3, the DNA is TGTGCCAGCTCTTCGGGGACAGGCCACAATGAGCAGTTCTTC. The V call is TRBV3-1 (or the pseudogene TRBV3-2), the J call TRBJ2-1, with TRBD1 matching over 8 bases. Germline CDR1 is LGHDT and CDR2 is YNNKEL (reference sequence). The CDR3 extends over 14 amino acids. Trimming at V came to 8 bases and at J to 5 bases, leaving 8 bases not matched to a gene.

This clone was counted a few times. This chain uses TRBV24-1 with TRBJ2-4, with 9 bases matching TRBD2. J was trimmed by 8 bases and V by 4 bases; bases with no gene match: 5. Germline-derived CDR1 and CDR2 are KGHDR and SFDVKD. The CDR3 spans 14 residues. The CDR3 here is CATSDAGGADIQYF. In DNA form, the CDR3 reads TGTGCCACCAGTGACGCGGGGGGGGCAGACATTCAGTACTTC.

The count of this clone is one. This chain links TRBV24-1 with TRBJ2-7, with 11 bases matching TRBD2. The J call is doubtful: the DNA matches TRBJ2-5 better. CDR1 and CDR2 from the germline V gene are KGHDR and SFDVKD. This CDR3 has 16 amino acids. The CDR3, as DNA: TGTGCCACCAGTGAGACGGGGACTAGCGGTCGCGAGACCCAGTACTTC. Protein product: CATSETGTSGRETQYF.

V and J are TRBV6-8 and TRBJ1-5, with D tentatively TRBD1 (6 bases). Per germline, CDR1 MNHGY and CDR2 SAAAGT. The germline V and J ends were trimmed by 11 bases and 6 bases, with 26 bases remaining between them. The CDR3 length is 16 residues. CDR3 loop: CASYEGGLVESQPQHF. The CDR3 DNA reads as TGTGCCTCTTACGAGGGGGGGCTGGTTGAATCTCAGCCCCAGCATTTT.

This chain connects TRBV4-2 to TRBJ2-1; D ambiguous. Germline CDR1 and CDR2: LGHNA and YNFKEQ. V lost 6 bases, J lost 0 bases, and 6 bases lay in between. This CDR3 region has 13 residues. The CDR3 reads CASRKSSYNEQFF. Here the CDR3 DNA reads TGTGCCAGCAGGAAGAGCTCCTACAATGAGCAGTTCTTC.